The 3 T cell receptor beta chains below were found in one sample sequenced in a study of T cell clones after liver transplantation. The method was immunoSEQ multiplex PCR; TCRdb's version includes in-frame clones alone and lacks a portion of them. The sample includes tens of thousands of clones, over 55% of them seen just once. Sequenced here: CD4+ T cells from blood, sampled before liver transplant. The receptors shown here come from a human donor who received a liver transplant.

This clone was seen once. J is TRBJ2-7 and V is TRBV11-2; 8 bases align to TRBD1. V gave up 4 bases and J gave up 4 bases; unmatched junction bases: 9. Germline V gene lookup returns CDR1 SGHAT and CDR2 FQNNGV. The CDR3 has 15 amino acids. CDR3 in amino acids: CASSSLQRQGYEQYF. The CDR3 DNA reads TGTGCCAGCAGCTCCCTACAAAGACAGGGGTACGAGCAGTACTTC.

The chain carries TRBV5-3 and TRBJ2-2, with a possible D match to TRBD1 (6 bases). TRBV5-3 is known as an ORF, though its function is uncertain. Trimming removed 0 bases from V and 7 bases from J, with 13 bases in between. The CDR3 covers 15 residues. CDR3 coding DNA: TGTGCCAGAAGCTTGGGAACAGGGTGGGGCGGGGAGCTGTTTTTT. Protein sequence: CARSLGTGWGGELFF.

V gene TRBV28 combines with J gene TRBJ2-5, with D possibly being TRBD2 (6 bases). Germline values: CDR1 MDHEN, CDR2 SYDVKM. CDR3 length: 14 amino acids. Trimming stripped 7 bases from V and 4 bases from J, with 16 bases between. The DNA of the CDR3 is TGTGCCAGCAACCCGCCCGGGAGTCGAGAGACCCAGTACTTC. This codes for CASNPPGSRETQYF.